Shown below are 14 T cell receptor beta chains from a single sample sequenced in a study of early T cells in non-severe SARS-CoV-2 infection. MiXCR was run by TCRdb on the 5' RACE reads, yielding one entry per CDR3 protein. Among 25,000 to 30,000 distinct CDR3 sequences listed, under 6% were seen once. The sequencing input was whole blood. These receptors originate from an adult who was a healthcare worker with PCR-confirmed SARS-CoV-2 infection or an uninfected control (not recorded which).

This clonotype was counted many times. This rearrangement joins TRBV29-1 to TRBJ2-3, with unresolved D. Trimming took off 8 bases at V and 2 bases at J, with 5 bases between the two ends. There are 10 residues in the CDR3. Germline V CDR1 and CDR2: SQVTM, ANQGSEA. CDR3 bases: TGCAGCACGAACACAGATACGCAGTATTTT. Translation: CSTNTDTQYF.

This clonotype has more than one count but fewer than ten. The CDR3 sequence is CASTPPETDTQYF. The CDR3 region has the DNA TGTGCCAGCACCCCGCCGGAGACAGATACGCAGTATTTT. This chain connects TRBV11-3 to TRBJ2-3; D is ambiguous. Germline-derived CDR1 and CDR2 are SGHNT and YENEEA. This CDR3 spans 13 amino acids. V lost 7 bases, J lost 3 bases, and 11 bases lay in between.

A few counts support this clonotype. The chain uses TRBV10-1 and TRBJ2-7; unclear D gene. The V end was cut by 3 bases, the J end by 0 bases, with 12 bases between. The CDR3 sequence is 15 residues long. In germline, CDR1 is WNHNN, CDR2 SYGVQD (reference sequence). CDR3 amino acids: CASSDSAASSYEQYF. CDR3 sequence (DNA): TGCGCCAGCAGTGATTCCGCCGCCAGCTCCTACGAGCAGTACTTC.

This clonotype was counted at least ten times. The rearrangement links TRBV27 to TRBJ1-2, with 12 nucleotides matching TRBD1. There are 13 residues in the CDR3. Germline CDR1 is MNHEY and CDR2 is SMNVEV (reference sequence). J gave up 8 bases and V 6 bases, and 4 bases lay outside the gene matches. In DNA form, the CDR3 reads TGTGCCAGCAGGGGACAGGGGGCAGGAGGCTACACCTTC. Its translation: CASRGQGAGGYTF.

This clonotype was seen a handful of times. This chain joins TRBV20-1 and TRBJ2-7, with 7 bases lining up with TRBD2. Germline V gene data show CDR1 as DFQATT and CDR2 as SNEGSKA (reference sequence). V was pared by 1 base and J by 0 bases, with 0 bases of the junction left unmatched. The CDR3 spans 13 residues. This CDR3 reads CSARGGSSYEQYF. CDR3 DNA: TGCAGTGCTAGAGGCGGGAGCTCCTACGAGCAGTACTTC.

The rearrangement uses TRBV7-9 and TRBJ2-7; D might be TRBD1 (5 bases). V was cut by 3 bases and J by 3 bases, with 12 bases left in between. Germline V lookup: CDR1 SEHNR, CDR2 FQNEAQ (reference sequence). The CDR3 contains 14 residues. As DNA, the CDR3 is TGTGCCAGCAGCTTGGTGGGGCCCGACTACGAGCAGTACTTC. Translated: CASSLVGPDYEQYF.

Many counts were recorded for this clonotype. The rearrangement joins TRBV11-3 to TRBJ2-5; the D is unclear. Trimming removed 5 bases at V and 4 bases at J, with 17 bases between. The CDR3 loop spans 15 amino acids. The germline CDR1 and CDR2 sequences are SGHNT and YENEEA. As DNA, the CDR3 is TGTGCCAGCAGCCCATACGGACGGCTTTCAGAGACCCAGTACTTC. Its translation: CASSPYGRLSETQYF.

This clonotype was observed many times. The chain links TRBV29-1 to TRBJ1-1; D unclear. Germline CDR1 SQVTM, CDR2 ANQGSEA. The CDR3 is 13 amino acids. The V end lost 4 bases, the J end lost 0 bases, and 9 bases lay between the germline ends. The CDR3 loop reads CSVGSGMNTEAFF. The CDR3 DNA is TGCAGCGTTGGGTCGGGGATGAACACTGAAGCTTTCTTT.

By sample fraction, this clonotype is medium-sized. This chain joins TRBV30 and TRBJ1-4; D is unclear. Per germline, CDR1 GTSNPN and CDR2 SVGIG (reference sequence). V was trimmed by 0 bases and J by 4 bases, leaving 12 bases between them. The CDR3 extends over 15 amino acids. CDR3 sequence: CAWSVPPRFNEKLFF. The CDR3, as DNA: TGTGCCTGGAGTGTCCCCCCCCGGTTTAATGAAAAACTGTTTTTT.

There are many counts of this clonotype. V and J are TRBV9 and TRBJ2-3, with D unclear. Trimming pared 0 bases from V and 2 bases from J, leaving 10 bases between. The CDR3 is 15 amino acids. Germline assignment: CDR1 SGDLS and CDR2 YYNGEE. CDR3 region: CASSVEGGPTDTQYF. CDR3 in DNA: TGTGCCAGCAGCGTAGAGGGTGGGCCCACAGATACGCAGTATTTT.

In its sample, this clonotype was seen many times. The chain combines TRBV11-2 with TRBJ2-5; the match to TRBD2 covers 7 bases. The CDR3 loop spans 18 amino acids. Germline loops: CDR1 SGHAT, CDR2 FQNNGV. J was trimmed by 2 bases and V by 1 base; bases with no gene match: 13. The CDR3 loop is CASSLVPLGGTRQETQYF. DNA for the CDR3: TGTGCCAGCAGCTTAGTCCCCCTCGGGGGGACGAGGCAAGAGACCCAGTACTTC.

This clonotype was counted at least ten times. The chain is built from TRBV30 and TRBJ2-1; D unclear. The CDR3 length is 11 residues. CDR1 is GTSNPN, CDR2 SVGIG, per germline (reference sequence). V lost 8 bases to trimming and J lost 8 bases, with 13 bases between them. CDR3 nucleotide sequence: TGTGCCAGCCTTCCCGGCCATGAGCAGTTCTTC. Protein: CASLPGHEQFF.

There are a few counts of this clonotype. This chain connects TRBV10-3 to TRBJ2-5, with TRBD1 identical over 8 bases. Trimming at V came to 11 bases and at J to 5 bases, leaving 10 bases not matched to a gene. In germline, CDR1 is ENHRY, CDR2 SYGVKD. CDR3 length: 13 residues. The CDR3 loop is CAVLKTGEETQYF. CDR3 bases: TGTGCCGTATTAAAGACAGGGGAGGAGACCCAGTACTTC.

This clonotype appeared many times. The genes are TRBV4-2 and TRBJ1-1, with no clear D. This CDR3 has 12 residues. The germline CDR1 and CDR2 sequences are LGHNA and YNFKEQ. Trimming took off 5 bases at V and 3 bases at J, with 7 bases between the two ends. CDR3 sequence: CASSGGYTEAFF. CDR3 bases: TGTGCCAGCAGCGGAGGATACACTGAAGCTTTCTTT.